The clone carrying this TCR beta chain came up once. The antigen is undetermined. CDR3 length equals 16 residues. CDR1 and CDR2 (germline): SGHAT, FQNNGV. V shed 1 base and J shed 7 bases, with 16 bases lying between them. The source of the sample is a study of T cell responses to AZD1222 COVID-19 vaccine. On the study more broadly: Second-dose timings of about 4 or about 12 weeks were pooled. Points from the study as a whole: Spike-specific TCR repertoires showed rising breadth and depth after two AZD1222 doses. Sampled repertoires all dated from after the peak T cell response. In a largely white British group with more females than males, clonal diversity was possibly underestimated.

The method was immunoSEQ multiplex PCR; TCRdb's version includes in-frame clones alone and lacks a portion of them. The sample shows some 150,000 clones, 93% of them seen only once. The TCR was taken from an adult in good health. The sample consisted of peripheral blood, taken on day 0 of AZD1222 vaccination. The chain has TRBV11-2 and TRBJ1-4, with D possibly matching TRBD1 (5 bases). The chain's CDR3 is CASSLGRSLRGEKLFF. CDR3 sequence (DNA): TGTGCCAGCAGCTTAGGACGGTCACTTAGGGGTGAAAAACTGTTTTTT.